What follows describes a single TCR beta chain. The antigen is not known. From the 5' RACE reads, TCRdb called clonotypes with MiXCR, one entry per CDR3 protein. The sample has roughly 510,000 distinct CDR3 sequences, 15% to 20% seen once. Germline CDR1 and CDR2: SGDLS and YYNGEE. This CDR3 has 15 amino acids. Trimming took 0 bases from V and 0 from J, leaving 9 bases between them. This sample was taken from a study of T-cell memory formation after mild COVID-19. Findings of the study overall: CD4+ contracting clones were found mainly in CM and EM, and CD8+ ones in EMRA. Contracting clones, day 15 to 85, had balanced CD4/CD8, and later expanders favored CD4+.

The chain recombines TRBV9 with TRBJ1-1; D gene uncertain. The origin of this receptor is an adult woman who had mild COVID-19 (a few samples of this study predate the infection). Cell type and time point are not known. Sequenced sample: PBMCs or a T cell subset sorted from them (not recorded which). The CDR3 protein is CASSVGGTMNTEAFF. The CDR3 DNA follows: TGTGCCAGCAGCGTAGGCGGCACCATGAACACTGAAGCTTTCTTT.